This entry features one T cell receptor (beta chain) sequence. These data originate in a study of blood T cell repertoires in COVID-19. The assay was immunoSEQ multiplex PCR, and TCRdb's table has in-frame clones only and misses some. The table has about 320,000 clones, 90% seen once. Everyone who took part was roughly 18 to 95 years old, and they came from about 25 US areas. The receptor was derived from a woman in her 30s who had been exposed to COVID-19. Material: PBMCs or T cells enriched from blood (not recorded which).

CDR3 in DNA: TGTGCCAGCAGCCTGTCCGTAACCGGGGACACCATATATTTT. Encoded protein: CASSLSVTGDTIYF. The chain uses TRBV7-9 and TRBJ1-3; D is undetermined. The CDR3 extends over 14 amino acids. V was pared by 5 bases and J by 8 bases, with 16 bases between. The germline V gene has CDR1 SEHNR and CDR2 FQNEAQ (reference sequence).